A single sample gave rise to the 29 T cell receptor beta chains below, sequenced in a study of ipilimumab plus nivolumab after autologous stem cell transplantation. Data came from immunoSEQ multiplex PCR; TCRdb stores just in-frame clones and leaves some out. The profile covers 17,000 or so clones, with approximately 80% appearing a single time and 35% to 45% taken by the ten largest. The specimen was PBMCs, collected in a trial of ipilimumab plus nivolumab as post-transplant consolidation. These receptors originate from a male donor with diffuse large B-cell lymphoma.

The V call is TRBV5-6, the J call TRBJ2-3; D is unclear. Trimming pared 4 bases from V and 0 bases from J, leaving 6 bases between. This CDR3 has 13 amino acids. CDR1 is SGHDT and CDR2 is YYEEEE in the germline V gene. The CDR3 sequence is CASSPESTDTQYF. DNA of the CDR3: TGTGCCAGCAGCCCCGAAAGCACAGATACGCAGTATTTT. The full variable domain, its missing parts supplied by reference TRBV5-6 and TRBJ2-3, is DAGVTQSPTHLIKTRGQQVTLRCSPKSGHDTVSWYQQALGQGPQFIFQYYEEEERQRGNFPDRFSGHQFPNYSSELNVNALLLGDSALYLCASSPESTDTQYFGPGTRLTVL.

The chain carries TRBV29-1 and TRBJ2-7; 7 positions agree with TRBD2. Per germline, CDR1 SQVTM and CDR2 ANQGSEA. After removal of 2 bases from V and 4 bases from J, the junction contained 11 bases not matched to a gene. There are 15 residues in the CDR3. The DNA of the CDR3 is TGCAGCGTTGAAAGTGGGAGGGGCTCCGGGTACGAGCAGTACTTC. Its translation is CSVESGRGSGYEQYF.

The chain has TRBV11-3 and TRBJ2-7; 9 nucleotides agree with TRBD1. Germline CDR1 reads SGHNT; CDR2 reads YENEEA. The CDR3 totals 14 residues. Germline trimming cut 5 bases from V and 3 bases from J; bases unmatched to any gene: 5. For the CDR3, the DNA is TGTGCCAGCAGCACCGGGACAGGGTTCTACGAGCAGTACTTC. It is translated as CASSTGTGFYEQYF.

This clone was picked up one time. This CDR3 is CASSQDRLNTEAFF. Written as DNA, the CDR3 is TGTGCCAGCAGCCAAGACAGGCTGAACACTGAAGCTTTCTTT. This sequence joins TRBV11-1 and TRBJ1-1; perhaps TRBD1 as D (6 bases). The ends were cut back, 5 bases at V and 0 bases at J, with 10 bases in the middle. This CDR3 is 14 amino acids long. CDR1 and CDR2 (germline): SGHAT, FQDESV (reference sequence).

The gene calls are TRBV5-1 and TRBJ2-7; D assignment may be TRBD1 or TRBD2 (5 bases each). Germline loops: CDR1 SGHRS, CDR2 YFSETQ. CDR3 length: 14 amino acids. V lost 0 bases and J lost 4, with 11 bases in between. The DNA of the CDR3 is TGCGCCAGCAGCTTGGATGGGGGAATGTACGAGCAGTACTTC. This codes for CASSLDGGMYEQYF.

This clone showed up just a few times. The rearrangement links TRBV2 to TRBJ1-5, with 7 bases lining up with TRBD1. This CDR3 comprises 15 residues. Germline V CDR1 and CDR2: SNHLY, FYNNEI. V lost 2 bases and J lost 5; bases outside the gene matches: 6. CDR3 sequence (DNA): TGTGCCAGCAGTGAACGGGACAGCTTGTATCAGCCCCAGCATTTT. This gives the protein CASSERDSLYQPQHF.

The rearrangement joins TRBV9 to TRBJ2-7; D unclear. The CDR3 covers 14 residues. V was clipped by 4 bases and J by 2 bases, with 13 bases between them. The germline gives CDR1 SGDLS, CDR2 YYNGEE. The CDR3: CASSTNDGTYEQYF. The CDR3 DNA follows: TGTGCCAGCAGCACGAATGACGGTACCTACGAGCAGTACTTC.

Only a few counts were recorded for this clone. This chain connects TRBV5-1 to TRBJ2-3, with D unresolved. The length of the CDR3 is 13 residues. Trimming shortened V by 2 bases and J by 4 bases, and 8 bases separated the two germline ends. Germline V gene sequence: CDR1 SGHRS, CDR2 YFSETQ. The CDR3 DNA follows: TGCGCCAGCAGCTTTACACATTCAGATACGCAGTATTTT. It is translated as CASSFTHSDTQYF.

The chain carries TRBV29-1 and TRBJ2-1; maybe TRBD2 (6 bases). The CDR3 contains 15 residues. In germline, CDR1 is SQVTM, CDR2 ANQGSEA. Trimming removed 6 bases from V and 2 bases from J, with 17 bases in between. CDR3 residues: CSVAPASGPYNEQFF. As DNA, the CDR3 is TGCAGCGTGGCCCCGGCGAGCGGGCCCTACAATGAGCAGTTCTTC.

The chain carries TRBV4-2 and TRBJ2-3; 9 nucleotides align to TRBD2. Germline V gene data show CDR1 as LGHNA and CDR2 as YNFKEQ. The CDR3 spans 14 residues. Losses at the gene ends were 4 bases for V and 1 base for J; bases not matched to a gene: 0. CDR3 bases: TGTGCCAGCAGCCGGACTAGCGGCACAGATACGCAGTATTTT. The encoded protein is CASSRTSGTDTQYF.

V usage is TRBV18 and J usage is TRBJ2-1; D possibly corresponds to TRBD2 (5 bases). Per the germline V gene, CDR1 is KGHSH and CDR2 is LQKENI. The CDR3 sequence is 16 residues long. Trimming cost V 3 bases and J 3 bases, with 15 bases left between them. CDR3 sequence reads: CASSPKTTGLYNEQFF. Written as DNA, the CDR3 is TGTGCCAGCTCACCGAAGACAACCGGACTCTACAATGAGCAGTTCTTC.

The chain employs TRBV19 and TRBJ1-1, with TRBD1 identical over 9 bases. Germline loops: CDR1 LNHDA, CDR2 SQIVND (reference sequence). With V trimmed by 6 bases and J by 2 bases, 7 bases remained unmatched. The CDR3 extends over 15 amino acids. In nucleotides, the CDR3 is TGTGCCAGTAGCCCCTTGGACAGGGGAAACACTGAAGCTTTCTTT. Its translation is CASSPLDRGNTEAFF.

J is TRBJ2-2 and V is TRBV6-6; 7 nucleotides agree with TRBD2. Germline V gives CDR1 MNHNY, CDR2 SVGAGI (reference sequence). V shed 7 bases, J shed 3 bases, and the junction held 8 bases outside the gene matches. There are 15 residues in the CDR3. CDR3 region: CASTQASGYTGELFF. CDR3 coding DNA: TGTGCCAGCACCCAGGCTAGCGGATACACCGGGGAGCTGTTTTTT.

The chain employs TRBV10-3 and TRBJ2-1, with D perhaps TRBD1 (5 bases). There are 15 residues in the CDR3. CDR1 and CDR2 (germline): ENHRY, SYGVKD. Trimming removed 6 bases from V and 0 bases from J, with 12 bases in between. CDR3 loop: CAISLDTSSYNEQFF. Written as DNA, the CDR3 is TGTGCCATCAGCCTGGACACGAGCTCCTACAATGAGCAGTTCTTC.

This sequence joins TRBV2 and TRBJ2-7; TRBD2 is a possible D gene (6 bases). V was cut by 6 bases and J by 5 bases, with 20 bases left in between. Germline CDR1 SNHLY, CDR2 FYNNEI. CDR3 length: 15 residues. The CDR3 sequence is CASRRLEENRDEQYF. The CDR3, as DNA: TGTGCCAGCAGGAGACTAGAAGAAAACCGGGACGAGCAGTACTTC.

The chain uses TRBV19 and TRBJ1-1; D is unresolved. The CDR3 consists of 15 residues. Deletions cut 3 bases from V and 4 bases from J, with 15 bases between. CDR1 is LNHDA and CDR2 is SQIVND in the germline V gene (reference sequence). The CDR3 is CASSIGLGWSTEAFF. In DNA, the CDR3 is TGTGCCAGTAGTATTGGATTGGGTTGGAGCACTGAAGCTTTCTTT.

The gene calls are TRBV6-4 and TRBJ1-1, with a tentative D call TRBD1 (5 bases). CDR3 length: 13 residues. The germline V and J ends were trimmed by 5 bases and 4 bases, with 11 bases remaining between them. Per the germline V gene, CDR1 is MRHNA and CDR2 is SNTAGT. The CDR3 region is CASSTQGGTEAFF. The CDR3 nucleotides are TGTGCCAGCAGTACTCAGGGAGGCACTGAAGCTTTCTTT.

V and J are TRBV5-6 and TRBJ2-3; D not certain. Germline V gene sequence: CDR1 SGHDT, CDR2 YYEEEE. CDR3 length: 15 amino acids. Between the trimmed V and J ends, which lost 1 base and 15 bases, there was a span of 24 bases. The CDR3 region is CASSLYFLVELVPYF. The CDR3 DNA is TGTGCCAGCAGCTTGTATTTTCTCGTTGAGCTAGTCCCATATTTT.

The chain recombines TRBV6-1 with TRBJ2-7; TRBD1 is a possible D gene (6 bases). The V end lost 2 bases, the J end lost 4 bases, and 12 bases lay between the germline ends. This CDR3 has 14 amino acids. From germline, CDR1 is MNHNS and CDR2 SASEGT. The CDR3 loop is CASSELIQGYEQYF. The CDR3 bases are TGTGCCAGCAGTGAACTCATACAGGGTTACGAGCAGTACTTC.

J is TRBJ2-3 and V is TRBV7-3; 8 nucleotides align to TRBD2. Unmatched junction bases numbered 10, after V lost 5 bases and J lost 0 bases. This CDR3 has 17 amino acids. Per germline, CDR1 SGHTA and CDR2 FQGTGA. The CDR3 is CASSPPSGGSSTDTQYF. The CDR3 DNA reads as TGTGCCAGCAGCCCCCCAAGCGGGGGCTCCAGCACAGATACGCAGTATTTT. Variable domain in full (rest from reference TRBV7-3 and TRBJ2-3): GAGVSQTPSNKVTEKGKYVELRCDPISGHTALYWYRQSLGQGPEFLIYFQGTGAADDSGLPNDRFFAVRPEGSVSTLKIQRTERGDSAVYLCASSPPSGGSSTDTQYFGPGTRLTVL.

The chain is built from TRBV7-4 and TRBJ2-3, with 13 bases identical to TRBD2. The CDR3 sequence is 17 residues long. V trimming: 1 base; J trimming: 2 bases; junction bases outside the gene matches: 3. Germline V gives CDR1 SGHVT, CDR2 SQSDAQ. This CDR3 reads CASSLGLAGGHTDTQYF. CDR3 DNA sequence: TGTGCCAGCAGCTTAGGACTAGCGGGGGGTCACACAGATACGCAGTATTTT. Full variable domain (rest looked up from reference TRBV7-4 and TRBJ2-3): GAGVSQSPRYKVAKRGRDVALRCDSISGHVTLYWYRQTLGQGSEVLTYSQSDAQRDKSGRPSGRFSAERPERSVSTLKIQRTEQGDSAVYLCASSLGLAGGHTDTQYFGPGTRLTVL.

This rearrangement joins TRBV11-3 to TRBJ2-3, with D perhaps TRBD1 (6 bases). The CDR3 consists of 13 residues. V dropped 2 bases and J dropped 7 bases, with 10 bases sitting between them. Germline CDR1 is SGHNT and CDR2 is YENEEA. The CDR3 is CASSLSGTNTQYF. In DNA form, the CDR3 reads TGTGCCAGCAGCTTATCCGGGACAAATACGCAGTATTTT.

The CDR3 nucleotides read TGCGCCAGCAGCTTAACGGCCGAGAACACTGAAGCTTTCTTT. Translated: CASSLTAENTEAFF. The chain links TRBV5-1 to TRBJ1-1; D is uncertain. The CDR3 runs to 14 residues. CDR1 and CDR2 from the germline V gene are SGHRS and YFSETQ. Between the trimmed V and J ends, which lost 2 bases and 1 base, there was a span of 9 bases.

The J gene is TRBJ2-7, the V gene TRBV6-1; the D gene is possibly TRBD2 (5 bases). The V and J ends lost 4 bases and 3 bases respectively, with 7 bases between them. Per the germline V gene, CDR1 is MNHNS and CDR2 is SASEGT. CDR3 length: 12 amino acids. In nucleotides, the CDR3 is TGTGCCAGCAGTGTCCGGGACTACGAGCAGTACTTC. It translates to CASSVRDYEQYF.

The rearrangement links TRBV7-3 to TRBJ1-4, with D uncertain. V dropped 3 bases and J dropped 8 bases, with 13 bases sitting between them. This CDR3 is built from 14 residues. The germline V gene encodes CDR1 SGHTA and CDR2 FQGTGA. The CDR3 DNA reads TGTGCCAGCAGCTTGGAATTGAATGGGGAAAAACTGTTTTTT. This gives the protein CASSLELNGEKLFF.

The chain combines TRBV2 with TRBJ1-5; tentative D call: TRBD1 (5 bases). The CDR3 covers 14 residues. V was cut by 4 bases and J by 7 bases, with 14 bases left in between. Germline-derived CDR1 and CDR2 are SNHLY and FYNNEI. The CDR3 reads CASSGDGGGQPQHF. The CDR3, as DNA: TGTGCCAGCAGTGGTGACGGGGGTGGGCAGCCCCAGCATTTT.

V is TRBV19 and J is TRBJ1-2; weak D call: TRBD1 (5 bases). V was cut by 6 bases and J by 4 bases, with 12 bases left in between. The CDR3 sequence is 13 residues long. Per the germline V gene, CDR1 is LNHDA and CDR2 is SQIVND (reference sequence). CDR3 region: CASSPTDPYGYTF. CDR3 nucleotide sequence: TGTGCCAGTAGCCCGACAGATCCCTATGGCTACACCTTC. Looking up the rest from reference TRBV19 and TRBJ1-2 gives the full variable domain: DGGITQSPKYLFRKEGQNVTLSCEQNLNHDAMYWYRQDPGQGLRLIYYSQIVNDFQKGDIAEGYSVSREKKESFPLTVTSAQKNPTAFYLCASSPTDPYGYTFGSGTRLTVV.

This chain uses TRBV5-1 with TRBJ1-3; tentative D call: TRBD1 (5 bases). V lost 0 bases, J lost 3 bases, and 10 bases lay in between. The CDR3 contains 15 residues. The germline gives CDR1 SGHRS, CDR2 YFSETQ. CDR3: CASSLGGPGGNTIYF. In nucleotides, the CDR3 is TGCGCCAGCAGCTTGGGGGGCCCGGGTGGAAACACCATATATTTT.

The rearrangement links TRBV19 to TRBJ2-7; 10 nucleotides agree with TRBD1. The CDR3 has 14 residues. V trimming: 5 bases; J trimming: 6 bases; junction bases outside the gene matches: 7. Germline V lookup: CDR1 LNHDA, CDR2 SQIVND (reference sequence). This CDR3 is CASSPGQGHGEQYF. The DNA of the CDR3 is TGTGCCAGTAGTCCGGGACAGGGGCATGGCGAGCAGTACTTC.